The present T cell receptor (beta chain) was sequenced within a study of OX40 agonist ivuxolimab in advanced cancers. For the study at large: Two patients with cutaneous melanoma and one with hepatocellular carcinoma, three in total, showed partial responses. Points from the study as a whole: The work left the antigen specificity of expanded peripheral T cells undetermined. Dosing at 0.1 to 3.0 mg/kg was accompanied by clonal expansion of CD4+ and CD8+ blood T cells by week 6.

This clone was seen a handful of times. Its target is not known. Peripheral blood came from all dose cohorts at three timepoints. Assay used: immunoSEQ multiplex PCR; TCRdb lists only in-frame clones, some missing. Counted here are 78,000 or so clones, roughly 81% occurring once; the ten biggest clones make up roughly a sixth. Trimming stripped 1 base from V and 3 bases from J, with 8 bases between. The CDR3 is made up of 14 amino acids. Germline CDR1 reads SGHRS; CDR2 reads YFSETQ. The specimen comprised CD4+ or CD8+ T cells sorted from blood, sampled in a trial of the OX40 agonist ivuxolimab. The chain uses TRBV5-1 and TRBJ1-3; possible D gene TRBD1, 5 bases. The clonotype originates from an adult with an advanced solid tumor such as melanoma, head and neck, liver or kidney cancer. CDR3 region: CASSLRGDGNTIYF. The CDR3 DNA reads TGCGCCAGCAGCTTGAGAGGGGATGGAAACACCATATATTTT.